These 9 T cell receptor beta chains were all obtained from the same sample, sequenced in a study of blood T cells in healthy people across ages (dated by TCRdb to about 2015). The method behind the library was 5' RACE. TCRdb names Illumina HiSeq 2500 as the instrument used. A second PCR of roughly 7 to 12 cycles was run with a J-beta primer mix and a sample-barcoded 5' primer. TCRdb's own reprocessing of the public reads used fastp at Q25 and MiXCR and kept productive beta chains. Each CDR3 protein gets just one entry, which takes the most common genes and DNA from the rows behind it. The sample records some 1.5 million distinct CDR3 sequences, roughly 30% of which are singletons. Clones ranked in the top ten supply less than 9.5% of the sample. The sequencing input was blood. Every receptor here comes from a woman aged 30 to 39 in good health.

This sequence joins TRBV7-9 and TRBJ2-7; D may be TRBD1 (6 bases). CDR3 length: 16 amino acids. Between the trimmed V and J ends, which lost 3 bases and 0 bases, there was a span of 15 bases. Per the germline V gene, CDR1 is SEHNR and CDR2 is FQNEAQ (reference sequence). The CDR3 bases are TGTGCCAGCAGCTTTCAACAGGGCCTTCTCTCCTACGAGCAGTACTTC. Translated, it gives CASSFQQGLLSYEQYF.

V usage is TRBV6-5 and J usage is TRBJ1-1; no clear D. The germline CDR1 and CDR2 sequences are MNHEY and SVGAGI. The CDR3 consists of 15 residues. Trimming stripped 0 bases from V and 4 bases from J, with 12 bases between. In DNA form, the CDR3 reads TGTGCCAGCAGTTACTCTAGTTTTCGGTCCACTGAAGCTTTCTTT. The encoded protein is CASSYSSFRSTEAFF.

This clonotype was counted only a few times. The J gene is TRBJ2-1, the V gene TRBV7-9, with 11 bases matching TRBD2. Unmatched junction bases numbered 8, after V lost 3 bases and J lost 4 bases. Germline CDR1 SEHNR, CDR2 FQNEAQ (reference sequence). There are 17 residues in the CDR3. The CDR3 loop is CASSLSSGGAFYNEQFF. The CDR3 DNA sequence: TGTGCCAGCAGCTTGAGTAGCGGGGGGGCCTTTTACAATGAGCAGTTCTTC.

This clonotype appeared a few times. A much larger clone sits a single nucleotide away, making a read error possible. V gene TRBV6-6 combines with J gene TRBJ2-7; D remains ambiguous. Germline V gene lookup returns CDR1 MNHNY and CDR2 SVGAGI (reference sequence). Trimming cost V 6 bases and J 0 bases, with 6 bases left between them. This CDR3 is 12 amino acids long. CDR3 protein: CASRQNSYEQYF. In DNA, the CDR3 is TGTGCCAGCAGACAGAACTCCTACGAGCAGTACTTC.

This clonotype was detected a few times. The chain carries TRBV9 and TRBJ2-7; no firm D call. The CDR3 is made up of 14 amino acids. V lost 0 bases to trimming and J lost 1 base, with 8 bases between them. Germline lookup yields CDR1 SGDLS and CDR2 YYNGEE. CDR3 in amino acids: CASSVDYVSYEQYF. DNA of the CDR3: TGTGCCAGCAGCGTAGATTACGTATCCTACGAGCAGTACTTC.

In its sample, this clonotype was seen a few times. The chain has TRBV7-9 and TRBJ1-4; possible D gene TRBD1, 5 bases. This CDR3 contains 16 residues. Trimming took off 6 bases at V and 8 bases at J, with 22 bases between the two ends. Germline V CDR1 and CDR2: SEHNR, FQNEAQ (reference sequence). DNA for the CDR3: TGTGCCAGCAGACTTACAGATGGGGGACGGGGGGAAAAACTGTTTTTT. It translates to CASRLTDGGRGEKLFF.

This clonotype was recorded many times. The chain couples TRBV3-1 to TRBJ2-7, with D tentatively TRBD2 (5 bases). With 9 bases removed from V and 3 bases from J, the gap between germline ends came to 15 bases. Per the germline V gene, CDR1 is LGHDT and CDR2 is YNNKEL (reference sequence). This CDR3 spans 13 amino acids. This CDR3 reads CASTSTGSYEQYF. The CDR3 DNA is TGTGCCAGTACCTCGACGGGGAGCTACGAGCAGTACTTC.

The chain links TRBV14 to TRBJ1-1; D is unclear. Per germline, CDR1 SGHDN and CDR2 FVKESK. Trimming removed 4 bases from V and 1 base from J, with 16 bases in between. This CDR3 is 16 amino acids long. The CDR3 reads CASSPVVGRGNTEAFF. CDR3 nucleotides: TGTGCCAGCAGCCCCGTGGTAGGGCGAGGGAACACTGAAGCTTTCTTT.

V gene TRBV5-1 combines with J gene TRBJ1-1; maybe TRBD1 (5 bases). The CDR3 is 13 residues long. Deletions cut 5 bases from V and 1 base from J, with 9 bases between. In germline, CDR1 is SGHRS, CDR2 YFSETQ. This CDR3 is CASRTTANTEAFF. CDR3 bases: TGCGCCAGCAGAACGACAGCGAACACTGAAGCTTTCTTT.